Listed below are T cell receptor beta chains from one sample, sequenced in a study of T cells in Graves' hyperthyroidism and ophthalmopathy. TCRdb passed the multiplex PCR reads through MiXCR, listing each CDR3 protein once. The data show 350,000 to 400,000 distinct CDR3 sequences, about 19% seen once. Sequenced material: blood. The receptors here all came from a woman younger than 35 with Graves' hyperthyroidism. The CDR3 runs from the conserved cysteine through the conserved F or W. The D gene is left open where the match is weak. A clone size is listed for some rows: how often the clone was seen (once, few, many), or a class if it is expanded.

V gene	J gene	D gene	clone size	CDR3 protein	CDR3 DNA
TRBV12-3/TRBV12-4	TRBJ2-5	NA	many	CASSFWGAQETQYF	TGTGCCAGCAGTTTCTGGGGGGCCCAAGAGACCCAGTACTTC
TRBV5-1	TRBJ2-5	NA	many	CASSARGETQYF	TGCGCCAGCAGCGCTAGAGGGGAGACCCAGTACTTC
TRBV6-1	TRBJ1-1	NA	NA	CASSRDCRNTDAFF	TGTGCCAGCAGTCGAGATTGCCGGAACACTGATGCTTTCTTT
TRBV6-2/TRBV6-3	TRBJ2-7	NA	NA	CASTAGLNGRSFEYEQYF	TGTGCCAGCACCGCCGGGTTGAATGGTCGGTCCTTCGAGTACGAGCAGTACTTC
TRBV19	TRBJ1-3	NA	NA	CASSIPGYSGNTIYF	TGTGCCAGTAGTATCCCGGGATACTCTGGAAACACCATATATTTT
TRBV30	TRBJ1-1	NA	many	CAWSTGPNTEAFF	TGTGCCTGGAGCACCGGACCCAACACTGAAGCTTTCTTT
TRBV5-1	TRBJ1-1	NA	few	CASSPESTEAFF	TGCGCCAGCAGCCCAGAAAGCACTGAAGCTTTCTTT
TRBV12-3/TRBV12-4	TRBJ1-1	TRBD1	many	CASNTWITGQYPAEAFF	TGTGCCAGCAACACCTGGATCACGGGACAGTATCCAGCTGAAGCTTTCTTT
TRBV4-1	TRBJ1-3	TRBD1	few	CASSQYGQGTGNTIYF	TGCGCCAGCAGCCAATACGGACAGGGGACGGGAAACACCATATATTTT
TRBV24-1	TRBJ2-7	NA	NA	CATSPSSGADEQYF	TGTGCCACCAGTCCATCATCAGGGGCGGACGAGCAGTACTTC
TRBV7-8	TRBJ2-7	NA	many	CASSRRRVLPMEQYF	TGTGCCAGCAGCCGCCGCCGGGTCCTCCCCATGGAGCAGTACTTC
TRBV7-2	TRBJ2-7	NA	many	CASSLGSNYEQYF	TGTGCCAGCAGCTTGGGATCCAACTACGAGCAGTACTTC
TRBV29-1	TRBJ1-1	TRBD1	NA	CSVEGTGVNTEAFF	TGCAGCGTCGAAGGGACAGGAGTGAACACTGAAGCTTTCTTT
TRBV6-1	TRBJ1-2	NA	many	CASSEPPWNGYTF	TGTGCCAGCAGTGAACCGCCATGGAATGGCTACACCTTC
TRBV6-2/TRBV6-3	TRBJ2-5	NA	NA	CASHGWGQETQYF	TGTGCCAGTCACGGGTGGGGGCAAGAGACCCAGTACTTC
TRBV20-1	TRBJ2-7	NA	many	CSAGSQGSAYEQYF	TGCAGTGCCGGATCCCAGGGGAGCGCCTACGAGCAGTACTTC
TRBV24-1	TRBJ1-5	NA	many	CATQVDQPQHF	TGTGCCACCCAGGTTGATCAGCCCCAGCATTTT
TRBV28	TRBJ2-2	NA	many	CASSLPSGAGELFF	TGTGCCAGCAGTTTACCCTCTGGGGCCGGGGAGCTGTTTTTT
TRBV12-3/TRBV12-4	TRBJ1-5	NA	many	CASSSDRFYQPQHF	TGTGCCAGCAGTTCCGACAGGTTTTATCAGCCCCAGCATTTT
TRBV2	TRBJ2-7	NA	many	CASTSAFGGESEQYF	TGTGCCAGCACCTCCGCGTTCGGAGGGGAGAGCGAGCAGTACTTC
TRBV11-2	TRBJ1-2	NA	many	CASSLWGASGYTF	TGTGCCAGCAGCTTATGGGGGGCGAGTGGCTACACCTTC